The clone carrying this T cell receptor (beta chain) was found a few times. Its target is unknown. TCRdb reanalysed the RT-PCR reads using MiXCR and keeps one entry per CDR3 protein. The sample records 450,000 to 600,000 distinct CDR3 sequences, approximately 7.8% being singletons. This entry belongs to a study of response to subunit inactivated influenza vaccine. Study observations and caveats: Each seasonal flu vaccination may recruit only limited new T cells, authors suggested.

CDR1 MDHEN and CDR2 SYDVKM come from the germline V gene. The CDR3 loop spans 17 amino acids. The junction had 12 bases not matched to a gene; V was cut back by 6 bases and J by 3 bases. The clonotype was recovered from a man aged 50 to 75 who received an inactivated influenza vaccine. The sequences come from PBMCs from blood, collected 23 to 25 months after vaccination. The V and J genes are TRBV28 and TRBJ2-7; 12 nucleotides match TRBD2. CDR3 region: CASRGFGTSGQGYEQYF. The CDR3 DNA is TGTGCCAGCAGGGGATTCGGGACTAGCGGGCAAGGCTACGAGCAGTACTTC.